These T cell receptor beta chains were read from a single sample in a study of healthy donors' naive CD4 and CD8 T cells. MiXCR, applied by TCRdb to the reads, yields one record per CDR3 protein. The profile shows some 190,000 distinct CDR3 sequences, about four fifths of them singletons. The sequenced sample was naive CD4+ and CD8+ T cells sorted from blood, pooled from several donors. The receptors shown here come from a pool of human donors in good health; the sample pools cells from several healthy donors. CDR3s include the opening cysteine and the closing phenylalanine or tryptophan. A D gene is named only where the DNA matches it firmly. Size is omitted from some rows. Given values are once, few, many or a class for expanded clones.

size | D | J | V | DNA | CDR3
. | . | TRBJ1-2 | TRBV29-1 | TGCAGCGTTGAAGGGACAGTCGACTATGGCTACACCTTC | CSVEGTVDYGYTF
. | . | TRBJ2-5 | TRBV18 | TGTGCCAGCTCACCAGGCTCACAAGAGACCCAGTACTTC | CASSPGSQETQYF
. | . | TRBJ1-5 | TRBV19 | TGTGCCAGTAGTTGGGGAGAATATAGCAATCAGCCCCAGCATTTT | CASSWGEYSNQPQHF
. | . | TRBJ2-3 | TRBV29-1 | TGCAGCGTTGAAGACCCACAGATACTCTTGAATACGCAGTATTTT | CSVEDPQILLNTQYF
. | . | TRBJ1-1 | TRBV29-1 | TGCAGCGTTCGCAGGGAGAACACTGAAGCTTTCTTT | CSVRRENTEAFF
. | . | TRBJ1-1 | TRBV29-1 | TGCAGCGTTCAACTCGCGGGGAACACTGAAGCTTTCTTT | CSVQLAGNTEAFF
. | . | TRBJ2-7 | TRBV30 | TGTGCCTGGTCTTACAGGGAAACCTACGAGCAGTACTTC | CAWSYRETYEQYF
. | . | TRBJ2-4 | TRBV5-4 | TGTGCCAGCAGCTCTGCGGGGATCAAAAACATTCAGTACTTC | CASSSAGIKNIQYF
. | . | TRBJ2-7 | TRBV5-4 | TGTGCCAGCAGCTTGGACGCCTACGAGCAGTACTTC | CASSLDAYEQYF
. | . | TRBJ1-2 | TRBV29-1 | TGCAGCGTACCGGGATCAGACGGCGGCTACACCTTC | CSVPGSDGGYTF
. | . | TRBJ2-1 | TRBV29-1 | TGCAGCGTTGAGTTCGTGAACAATGAGCAGTTCTTC | CSVEFVNNEQFF
. | TRBD1 | TRBJ1-5 | TRBV29-1 | TGCAGCGTTGGGACAGGTAAACAGCCCCAGCATTTT | CSVGTGKQPQHF
. | . | TRBJ2-7 | TRBV19 | TGTGCGACCGGATGGGGCGGCGAGCAGTACTTC | CATGWGGEQYF
. | TRBD1 | TRBJ1-1 | TRBV29-1 | TGCAGCGTCGGGACAGGGACGAACACTGAAGCTTTCTTT | CSVGTGTNTEAFF
. | TRBD1 | TRBJ1-5 | TRBV6-5 | TGTGCCAGCAGTACCGGGACAGGGGTGGATCAGCCCCAGCATTTT | CASSTGTGVDQPQHF
few | TRBD1 | TRBJ1-6 | TRBV30 | TGTGCCTGGAGGCTTTCAGGACAGGACGTTAATTCACCCCTCCACTTT | CAWRLSGQDVNSPLHF
once | TRBD2 | TRBJ2-1 | TRBV29-1 | TGCAGCGTTGAAGATCGTCCTCAGGGAGGGCCGGGGAATGAGCAGTTCTTC | CSVEDRPQGGPGNEQFF
once | . | TRBJ1-1 | TRBV29-1 | TGCAGCGGTGGGTACAGGGAGGGAGGCACTGAAGCTTTCTTT | CSGGYREGGTEAFF
. | TRBD1 | TRBJ1-6 | TRBV27 | TGTGCCAGCAGTTCCAACAGGGGCGGAGGGTCACCCCTCCACTTT | CASSSNRGGGSPLHF
. | TRBD2 | TRBJ2-1 | TRBV29-1 | TGCAGCCTCAAGGGACTAGCTTTCGATGAGCAGTTCTTC | CSLKGLAFDEQFF
. | . | TRBJ2-7 | TRBV29-1 | TGCAGCGTGCTAACAGGACTCAGGCGATACGAGCAGTACTTC | CSVLTGLRRYEQYF
. | TRBD2 | TRBJ2-6 | TRBV29-1 | TGCAGCATCCGGGGAGGGGACTTCTCTGGGGCCAACGTCCTGACTTTC | CSIRGGDFSGANVLTF
few | TRBD2 | TRBJ2-1 | TRBV6-5 | TGTGCCAGCAGTTACTCGGGCGCGGGAGGCCCCTACAATGAGCAGTTCTTC | CASSYSGAGGPYNEQFF
. | TRBD1 | TRBJ1-5 | TRBV19 | TGTGCCAGTAGTCCGGGACAGGGAGATCAGCCCCAGCATTTT | CASSPGQGDQPQHF
once | TRBD2 | TRBJ2-1 | TRBV29-1 | TGCAGCGTTTGGGTCCGCGGGAGGTCGAATGAGCAGTTCTTC | CSVWVRGRSNEQFF
. | TRBD1 | TRBJ1-2 | TRBV6-5 | TGTGCCAGCAGTTACGCGGCAGGGGGCGCCTATGGCTACACCTTC | CASSYAAGGAYGYTF
. | . | TRBJ1-5 | TRBV19 | TGTGCCAGTAGTATTCGGGACCCTCAGCCCCAGCATTTT | CASSIRDPQPQHF
. | . | TRBJ1-4 | TRBV7-8 | TGTGCCAGCAGCGTGACCGGGACACCAGAACTGGAGGAAAAACTGTTTTTT | CASSVTGTPELEEKLFF
. | TRBD1 | TRBJ1-1 | TRBV19 | TGTGCCAGTAGTATGCAGGGGGCCGTGAACACTGAAGCTTTCTTT | CASSMQGAVNTEAFF
. | . | TRBJ2-3 | TRBV12-3/TRBV12-4 | TGTGCCAGCAGTTTCCAGGGTAGTACAGATACGCAGTATTTT | CASSFQGSTDTQYF
. | . | TRBJ1-1 | TRBV29-1 | TGCAGCGGGGGACTGAGAAACACTGAAGCTTTCTTT | CSGGLRNTEAFF
few | TRBD2 | TRBJ2-3 | TRBV27 | TGTGCCAGCAGTTATCAGCGGGAGATCAGCCCAGATACGCAGTATTTT | CASSYQREISPDTQYF
. | . | TRBJ2-7 | TRBV14 | TGTGCCAGCACCTTGGGCAGGGCGGGAGAGCAGTACTTC | CASTLGRAGEQYF
few | . | TRBJ2-2 | TRBV29-1 | TGCAGCGTTGAAGAGGGGGCTAGTCACGGGGAGCTGTTTTTT | CSVEEGASHGELFF
. | . | TRBJ1-1 | TRBV5-4 | TGTGCCAGCACCACAGGACGGATGAACACTGAAGCTTTCTTT | CASTTGRMNTEAFF
. | . | TRBJ2-3 | TRBV5-5 | TGTGCCAGCAGCTTGGCCCCGAGGGTTATCACAGATACGCAGTATTTT | CASSLAPRVITDTQYF
. | TRBD2 | TRBJ2-3 | TRBV19 | TGTGCCAGTAGGCCTCCTAGCGGGAGAAGCACAGATACGCAGTATTTT | CASRPPSGRSTDTQYF
. | TRBD2 | TRBJ2-7 | TRBV27 | TGTGCCAGCAGTTTAAGCGGGGCCCTCTACGAGCAGTACTTC | CASSLSGALYEQYF
. | . | TRBJ1-5 | TRBV6-5 | TGTGCCAGCAGTTACGTCCAGATCCCACAGCCCCAGCATTTT | CASSYVQIPQPQHF
. | . | TRBJ1-1 | TRBV19 | TGTGCCAGTAGTACCCCGGGAGGGAGGAACACTGAAGCTTTCTTT | CASSTPGGRNTEAFF